These 24 T cell receptor beta chains came from one sample sequenced in a study of T cells in women clearing cervical HPV infection. The method was immunoSEQ multiplex PCR; TCRdb's version includes in-frame clones alone and lacks a portion of them. The table for this sample gives over 25,000 clones. Sequenced sample: blood buffy coat. Source of these receptors: a woman aged 18 to 75 with a cervical HPV16 infection that either progressed to CIN3+ or cleared (not recorded which).

Comments on this clone: Coverage ceases 3 residues before the CDR3 finishes, and the germline J gene fills in the end. V gene TRBV5-1 combines with J gene TRBJ2-1, with 8 bases that match TRBD2. Looked up from germline, CDR1 is SGHRS and CDR2 is YFSETQ. The V gene end was trimmed by 3 bases and the J gene end by 7 bases; junction bases not matched to a gene: 15. This CDR3 is 17 amino acids long. CDR3 region: CASSSGGRGADMNEQFF. The part of the CDR3 DNA that was read is TGCGCCAGCAGCTCGGGGGGGAGGGGGGCCGACATGAATGAG.

Concerning this clone itself: The read ends 3 residues shy of where the CDR3 ends; the end is completed using the germline J gene. V and J are TRBV29-1 and TRBJ1-2; 8 nucleotides match TRBD1. The CDR3 has 14 amino acids. Germline-derived CDR1 and CDR2 are SQVTM and ANQGSEA. The junction had 6 bases not matched to a gene; V was cut back by 3 bases and J by 3 bases. The CDR3: CSVDGAGGYYGYTF. Partial CDR3 DNA: TGCAGCGTTGACGGGGCAGGGGGCTACTATGGC.

As concerns this clone: The CDR3 end is not reached by the read, which stops 3 residues before it; the germline J gene fills it in. V gene TRBV19 combines with J gene TRBJ1-1, with TRBD1 identical over 10 bases. CDR1 is LNHDA, CDR2 SQIVND, per germline (reference sequence). The CDR3 length is 14 residues. V lost 4 bases, J lost 5 bases, and 4 bases stayed unmatched. Incomplete CDR3 DNA: TGTGCCAGTAGTACCGGGACAGGGGAGACTGAA. This sequence encodes CASSTGTGETE. The complete CDR3 sequence is CASSTGTGETEAFF.

Comment on this clone: The DNA ends 3 residues before the CDR3 does, and the rest of the CDR3 is filled in from the germline J gene. The gene calls are TRBV2 and TRBJ2-3; possible D gene TRBD1, 6 bases. Looked up from germline, CDR1 is SNHLY and CDR2 is FYNNEI. V shed 4 bases and J shed 6 bases, with 17 bases lying between them. The CDR3 runs 15 residues. The CDR3 loop is CASSARDIRADTQYF. CDR3 bases read: TGTGCCAGCAGTGCCCGGGACATCCGGGCGGATACG.

As regards this clone: The sequence runs out 3 residues before the end of the CDR3; the remainder is reconstructed from the germline J gene. This rearrangement joins TRBV20-1 to TRBJ2-5, with 7 bases lining up with TRBD2. The CDR3 is made up of 16 amino acids. CDR1 is DFQATT and CDR2 is SNEGSKA in the germline V gene (reference sequence). J was trimmed by 1 base and V by 6 bases; bases with no gene match: 14. The CDR3 loop reads CSAGTTLKPSQETQYF. The CDR3 bases that were read are TGCAGTGCCGGGACTACTCTCAAGCCCTCCCAAGAGACC.

As for this clone: The read ends 3 residues shy of where the CDR3 ends; the end is completed using the germline J gene. The J gene is TRBJ2-3, the V gene TRBV5-1; the D gene is possibly TRBD2 (5 bases). V lost 0 bases, J lost 6 bases, and 8 bases lay in between. Germline CDR1 is SGHRS and CDR2 is YFSETQ. The CDR3 has 13 residues. CDR3 DNA, as far as it was read: TGCGCCAGCAGCTTGGCTAGCCTGGATACG. Its translation is CASSLASLDT. The complete CDR3 protein is CASSLASLDTQYF. The full variable domain, with the rest looked up from reference TRBV5-1 and TRBJ2-3, is KAGVTQTPRYLIKTRGQQVTLSCSPISGHRSVSWYQQTPGQGLQFLFEYFSETQRNKGNFPGRFSGRQFSNSRSEMNVSTLELGDSALYLCASSLASLDTQYFGPGTRLTVL.

The CDR3 spells CASRQGTNNEQFF. The CDR3 bases that were read are TGCGCCAGCAGGCAGGGGACGAACAATGAG. This chain connects TRBV5-1 to TRBJ2-1; a weak D match, TRBD1 (6 bases). Sequencing ends 3 residues short of the CDR3 end; the germline J gene provides the rest. V was cut by 5 bases and J by 5 bases, with 11 bases left in between. The CDR3 contains 13 residues. CDR1 is SGHRS, CDR2 YFSETQ, per germline.

Of note for this clone: The read is 3 residues too short to cover the CDR3 end, so that end is filled in from the germline J gene. The chain couples TRBV4-1 to TRBJ2-7; D may be TRBD1 (5 bases). The CDR3 spans 13 residues. Trimming took off 1 base at V and 2 bases at J, with 6 bases between the two ends. Germline V gene lookup returns CDR1 MGHRA and CDR2 YSYEKL. Here the CDR3 reads CASSQGGTYEQYF. The CDR3 bases that were read are TGCGCCAGCAGCCAAGGGGGCACCTACGAG.

Notes on this clone: The DNA ends 3 residues before the CDR3 does, and the rest of the CDR3 is filled in from the germline J gene. The same CDR3 can be traced to other DNA sequences in this sample. The chain employs TRBV18 and TRBJ1-2, with D unresolved. The CDR3 is 14 amino acids. The germline gives CDR1 KGHSH, CDR2 LQKENI. CDR3 DNA, as far as it was read: TGTGCCAGCTCACCTAGCGGGAGTAAGGATGAC. It specifies CASSPSGSKDD. The CDR3, in full, reads CASSPSGSKDDYTF.

To note about this clone: The observed sequence ends 3 residues before the CDR3 terminus, with the missing tail filled in from the germline J gene. This rearrangement joins TRBV7-9 to TRBJ1-1; 7 bases are a match to TRBD1. Per the germline V gene, CDR1 is SEHNR and CDR2 is FQNEAQ (reference sequence). The CDR3 is made up of 13 amino acids. The CDR3 spells CASSPTRQGVAFF. The sequenced CDR3 bases are TGTGCCAGCAGCCCTACTAGGCAGGGGGTA.

Details on this clone: The CDR3 goes on 3 residues after the read ends, and that part is filled in from the germline J gene. V gene TRBV29-1 combines with J gene TRBJ2-7; D unresolved. V gave up 6 bases and J gave up 5 bases, with 14 bases separating them. The CDR3 totals 12 residues. Looked up from germline, CDR1 is SQVTM and CDR2 is ANQGSEA. Partial CDR3 DNA: TGCAGCGTGGGCCAGGTTCGCGACGAG. Protein sequence: CSVGQVRDE. The CDR3, in full, reads CSVGQVRDEQYF.

Turning to this clone: Sequencing ends 3 residues short of the CDR3 end; the germline J gene provides the rest. The rearrangement links TRBV19 to TRBJ1-1; 7 bases fit TRBD1. CDR3 size: 15 residues. J was trimmed by 4 bases and V by 5 bases; bases with no gene match: 10. CDR1 is LNHDA, CDR2 SQIVND, per germline (reference sequence). The CDR3 spells CASSLRTGGSTEAFF. The sequenced CDR3 bases are TGTGCCAGTAGTTTACGGACAGGAGGGTCCACTGAA.

Remarks on this clone: The read terminates 3 residues ahead of where the CDR3 ends, so the germline J gene completes it. The chain is built from TRBV6-1 and TRBJ1-5; D uncertain. The CDR3 is made up of 13 amino acids. Trimming pared 3 bases from V and 6 bases from J, leaving 9 bases between. CDR1 is MNHNS, CDR2 SASEGT, per germline. CDR3 amino acids: CASSEGSVQPQHF. The covered CDR3 bases are TGTGCCAGCAGTGAGGGCAGTGTTCAGCCC.

As concerns this clone: The CDR3 is cut off 3 residues early in the read; its end comes from the germline J gene. J is TRBJ2-1 and V is TRBV7-9; 7 positions agree with TRBD2. The length of the CDR3 is 12 residues. The germline V gene encodes CDR1 SEHNR and CDR2 FQNEAQ (reference sequence). J was trimmed by 3 bases and V by 11 bases; bases with no gene match: 4. The CDR3 bases that were read are TGTGCCGCGGGAGCAGACTACAATGAG. This encodes CAAGADYNE. The entire CDR3 protein reads CAAGADYNEQFF. Full variable domain (outside the CDR3, taken from reference TRBV7-9 and TRBJ2-1): DTGVSQNPRHKITKRGQNVTFRCDPISEHNRLYWYRQTLGQGPEFLTYFQNEAQLEKSRLLSDRFSAERPKGSFSTLEIQRTEQGDSAMYLCAAGADYNEQFFGPGTRLTVL.

About this clone itself: Read sequence stops 3 residues before the CDR3 end, and the germline J gene provides the missing end. V is TRBV2 and J is TRBJ1-2; the D gene is possibly TRBD1 (5 bases). The V gene's germline CDR1 is SNHLY and CDR2 FYNNEI. The length of the CDR3 is 12 residues. V was clipped by 8 bases and J by 2 bases, with 9 bases between them. The CDR3 loop reads CASLGGNYGYTF. The CDR3 bases that were read are TGTGCCAGCTTGGGGGGAAACTATGGC.

A note on this clone: The CDR3 end lies 3 residues beyond the end of the read and is filled in from the germline J gene. The rearrangement links TRBV2 to TRBJ1-4, with D uncertain. Trimming removed 1 base from V and 8 bases from J, with 14 bases in between. The CDR3 covers 15 residues. Germline V CDR1 and CDR2: SNHLY, FYNNEI. The CDR3 bases that were read are TGTGCCAGCAGTGAAGAGACACCCTTGAGGGAAAAA. Translated: CASSEETPLREK. The full CDR3 protein is CASSEETPLREKLFF.

Turning to this clone: The sequence runs out 3 residues before the end of the CDR3; the remainder is reconstructed from the germline J gene. The V call is TRBV11-2, the J call TRBJ1-3, with unresolved D. CDR3 length equals 13 residues. CDR1 is SGHAT, CDR2 FQNNGV, per germline. V was pared by 8 bases and J by 0 bases, with 8 bases between. The CDR3 sequence: CASSSYSGNTIYF. CDR3 DNA, as far as it was read: TGTGCCAGCTCCAGTTACTCTGGAAACACC.

In regard to this clone: The sequence runs out 3 residues before the end of the CDR3; the remainder is reconstructed from the germline J gene. This chain links TRBV9 with TRBJ2-1; D is possibly TRBD2 (5 bases). Trimming removed 0 bases from V and 4 bases from J, with 17 bases in between. CDR3 size: 17 residues. The germline CDR1 and CDR2 sequences are SGDLS and YYNGEE. Incomplete CDR3 DNA: TGTGCCAGCAGCGTAGCCATATCTAGCCCTTCTTACAATGAG. Encoded protein: CASSVAISSPSYNE. The complete CDR3 protein is CASSVAISSPSYNEQFF.

A word on this clone: The read ends 3 residues before the CDR3 terminus; that terminus is restored from the germline J gene. This sequence joins TRBV19 and TRBJ2-7, with 8 bases matching TRBD2. V lost 5 bases to trimming and J lost 4 bases; unmatched junction nucleotides: 7. The V gene's germline CDR1 is LNHDA and CDR2 SQIVND (reference sequence). The CDR3 totals 14 residues. CDR3 DNA (partial): TGTGCCAGTAGTCGGGGGGGGTCCGGTTACGAG. Protein sequence: CASSRGGSGYE. The CDR3 in full is CASSRGGSGYEQYF.

Points on this clone: The read comes to an end 3 residues before the CDR3 does, leaving the germline J gene to fill in the end. The chain links TRBV10-3 to TRBJ2-2; TRBD1 matches at 8 bases. This CDR3 region has 16 residues. The ends lost 0 bases at V and 5 bases at J; junction bases unmatched: 5. CDR1 ENHRY and CDR2 SYGVKD come from the germline V gene. The CDR3 reads CAISESGQAGTGELFF. The DNA read from the CDR3 is TGTGCCATCAGTGAGTCGGGACAGGCCGGAACCGGGGAG.

Remarks on this clone: Read coverage stops 3 residues before the CDR3 terminus; the germline J gene supplies the remainder. The rearrangement links TRBV6-2 or TRBV6-3 to TRBJ1-2; the D gene is possibly TRBD1 (5 bases). The CDR3 spans 17 residues. Germline CDR1 MNHEY, CDR2 SVGEGT. This CDR3 reads CASSRPKELAGPYDYTF. The sequenced part of the CDR3 DNA is TGTGCCAGCAGCCGCCCAAAAGAACTAGCGGGGCCCTACGAC.

To note about this clone: The sequence runs out 3 residues before the end of the CDR3; the remainder is reconstructed from the germline J gene. This chain links TRBV13 with TRBJ1-1; 10 bases agree with TRBD1. This CDR3 has 17 residues. Germline trimming cut 0 bases from V and 3 bases from J; bases unmatched to any gene: 7. From germline, CDR1 is PRHDT and CDR2 FYEKMQ (reference sequence). The sequenced CDR3 bases are TGTGCCAGCAGCTTAGGCCGGGGACAGGGGCCCTACACTGAA. It is translated as CASSLGRGQGPYTE. Given in full, the CDR3 is CASSLGRGQGPYTEAFF.

To note about this clone: The CDR3 end lies 3 residues beyond the end of the read and is filled in from the germline J gene. V usage is TRBV20-1 and J usage is TRBJ2-1; TRBD2 matches 11 bases. V lost 2 bases and J lost 7; bases outside the gene matches: 4. The germline CDR1 and CDR2 sequences are DFQATT and SNEGSKA (reference sequence). This CDR3 spans 14 amino acids. The CDR3 region is CSARPTSGANEQFF. CDR3 DNA (partial): TGCAGTGCTAGACCGACTAGCGGGGCTAATGAG.

In regard to this clone: The CDR3 end is not reached by the read, which stops 3 residues before it; the germline J gene fills it in. The chain uses TRBV7-9 and TRBJ2-3; D is unclear. The CDR3 loop spans 13 amino acids. The germline V gene encodes CDR1 SEHNR and CDR2 FQNEAQ (reference sequence). CDR3 bases read: TGTGCCAGCAGCTTAGTAGCCGATCAGCCG. It codes for CASSLVADQP. The full CDR3 protein is CASSLVADQPQYF.